The sequence of this T cell receptor beta chain was determined in a study of blood T cell repertoires in COVID-19. Overall study context: COVID-19 samples from acute and convalescent phases originated in the United States, Italy and Spain. Sample material is recorded as cDNA or gDNA derived from T cells, B-cell-depleted T cells, or PBMCs.

Regarding this clone: This sample also contains other DNA sequences that code for the same CDR3.

Per the original methods: The authors estimated nucleated cell counts from reference gene primer amplification. Clones were sequenced by immunoSEQ multiplex PCR, and TCRdb holds only the in-frame ones, with some missing. The V and J calls and clone size were taken over from that table, and D and trimming were inferred from the DNA. The sample comprises about 60,000 clones, roughly 82% of which are singletons, and over 40% rests with the top ten. Sequencing was carried out using peripheral blood. The receptor was derived from a human donor in a cohort sampled during active COVID-19.

DNA of the CDR3: TGTGCCAGCAGCTCACAGGGTTACGAGCAGTACTTC. It encodes CASSSQGYEQYF. The V gene is TRBV7-2, the J gene TRBJ2-7, with D tentatively TRBD1 (6 bases). Germline lookup yields CDR1 SGHTA and CDR2 FQGNSA. This CDR3 comprises 12 residues. V was shortened by 4 bases and J by 4 bases, with 8 bases between the two germline ends.